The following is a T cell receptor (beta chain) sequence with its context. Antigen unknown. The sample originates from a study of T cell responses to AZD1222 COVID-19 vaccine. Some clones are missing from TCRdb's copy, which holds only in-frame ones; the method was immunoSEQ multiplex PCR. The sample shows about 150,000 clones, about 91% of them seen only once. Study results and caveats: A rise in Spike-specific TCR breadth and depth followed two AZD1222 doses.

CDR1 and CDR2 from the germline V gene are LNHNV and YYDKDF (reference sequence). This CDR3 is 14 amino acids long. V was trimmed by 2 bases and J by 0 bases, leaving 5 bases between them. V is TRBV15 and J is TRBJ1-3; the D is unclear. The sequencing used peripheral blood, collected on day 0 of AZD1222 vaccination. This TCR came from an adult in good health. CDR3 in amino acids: CATSRQLSGNTIYF. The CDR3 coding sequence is TGTGCCACCAGCAGACAGCTCTCTGGAAACACCATATATTTT.